Sequencing of this T cell receptor (beta chain) was carried out in a study of blood T cell repertoires in COVID-19. Study summary: Sources were T cells, B-cell-depleted T cells, or PBMCs; the material itself was cDNA or gDNA.

As processed by the authors: Amplification of reference gene primers was used by the study to estimate nucleated cell counts. The protocol was immunoSEQ multiplex PCR, while the TCRdb copy is restricted to in-frame clones and leaves out a portion. That table supplies the V and J calls and clone size; D and trimming were determined from the DNA. The sample lists 90,000 to 150,000 clones; almost 90% were seen once. This CDR3 is built from 11 residues. Trimming removed 7 bases at V and 7 bases at J, with 7 bases between. Sequencing was performed on peripheral blood. The receptor was derived from a woman aged 50 to 60 with active or convalescent COVID-19. The gene calls are TRBV12-3 or TRBV12-4 and TRBJ2-2; perhaps TRBD2 as D (5 bases). As DNA, the CDR3 is TGTGCCAGCACCCGGGGCGGGGAGCTGTTTTTT. The encoded protein is CASTRGGELFF.